These 23 T cell receptor beta chains were all obtained from the same sample, sequenced in a study of identical twins. Using its own MiXCR run on the 5' RACE reads, TCRdb lists one record per CDR3 protein. This table holds 650,000 to 750,000 distinct CDR3 sequences, 21% found once. The same sample was also used in a study of T cells expressing NK-cell markers.

Sequencing was performed on PBMCs. The receptors come from a woman between 18 and 30 years old in good health.

Only a few counts were recorded for this clonotype. V gene TRBV5-1 combines with J gene TRBJ1-1, with a tentative D call TRBD1 (5 bases). The length of the CDR3 is 14 residues. The germline V gene has CDR1 SGHRS and CDR2 YFSETQ. Trimming removed 1 base at V and 1 base at J, with 8 bases between. The CDR3 is CASSLNRRNTEAFF. CDR3 bases: TGCGCCAGCAGCTTGAACAGGCGGAACACTGAAGCTTTCTTT. Full variable domain (missing parts from reference TRBV5-1 and TRBJ1-1): KAGVTQTPRYLIKTRGQQVTLSCSPISGHRSVSWYQQTPGQGLQFLFEYFSETQRNKGNFPGRFSGRQFSNSRSEMNVSTLELGDSALYLCASSLNRRNTEAFFGQGTRLTVV.

The rearrangement joins TRBV18 to TRBJ2-7; 7 nucleotides agree with TRBD1. Trimming took 7 bases from V and 0 from J; bases not matched to a gene: 3. The CDR3 spans 13 residues. Germline V gives CDR1 KGHSH, CDR2 LQKENI. CDR3 coding DNA: TGTGCCAGCTTGGGACAGAACTCCTACGAGCAGTACTTC. This gives the protein CASLGQNSYEQYF. The full variable domain, in which reference TRBV18 and TRBJ2-7 provide the parts outside the CDR3, is NAGVMQNPRHLVRRRGQEARLRCSPMKGHSHVYWYRQLPEEGLKFMVYLQKENIIDESGMPKERFSAEFPKEGPSILRIQQVVRGDSAAYFCASLGQNSYEQYFGPGTRLTVT.

A remark on this clonotype: The junction differs from germline at one of its ends, possibly a read error. The chain carries TRBV20-1 and TRBJ2-2; D ambiguous. In germline, CDR1 is DFQATT, CDR2 SNEGSKA (reference sequence). This CDR3 has 13 amino acids. The CDR3 sequence is CSARPVNTRELFF. The CDR3 DNA follows: TGCAGTGCTAGACCAGTGAACACCAGGGAGCTGTTTTTT.

This clonotype was seen only a few times. This chain links TRBV25-1 with TRBJ2-7, with D tentatively TRBD2 (6 bases). Trimming took 4 bases from V and 2 from J, leaving 18 bases between them. CDR3 length: 16 residues. Germline V lookup: CDR1 MGHDK, CDR2 SYGVNS. This CDR3 reads CASSGGLGGLPYEQYF. DNA of the CDR3: TGTGCCAGCAGTGGGGGCTTAGGAGGGTTGCCCTACGAGCAGTACTTC.

This clonotype turned up a few times. This chain joins TRBV15 and TRBJ2-6; 8 positions agree with TRBD1. J was trimmed by 10 bases and V by 6 bases; bases with no gene match: 8. CDR1 is LNHNV and CDR2 is YYDKDF in the germline V gene (reference sequence). The CDR3 contains 14 residues. The chain's CDR3 is CATRARDRPNVLTF. In nucleotides, the CDR3 is TGTGCCACCAGGGCCCGGGACAGGCCGAACGTCCTGACTTTC.

The chain recombines TRBV12-3 or TRBV12-4 with TRBJ2-7; D is uncertain. This CDR3 region has 11 residues. The ends were cut back, 8 bases at V and 4 bases at J, with 9 bases in the middle. Here the CDR3 reads CASATPYEQYF. The CDR3 coding sequence is TGTGCCAGCGCTACCCCGTACGAGCAGTACTTC.

This chain links TRBV20-1 with TRBJ2-5; TRBD2 agrees at 9 bases. Germline V gene data show CDR1 as DFQATT and CDR2 as SNEGSKA (reference sequence). This CDR3 comprises 16 residues. V gave up 6 bases and J gave up 7 bases; unmatched junction bases: 18. CDR3 DNA: TGCAGTGCAGGGGTCGGAATGGGCGGGAGGGGACGGACCCAGTACTTC. It is translated as CSAGVGMGGRGRTQYF.

The genes are TRBV10-3 and TRBJ1-1; 7 bases align to TRBD1. V gave up 7 bases and J gave up 0 bases; unmatched junction bases: 5. CDR1 is ENHRY and CDR2 is SYGVKD in the germline V gene. The CDR3 covers 14 residues. In DNA, the CDR3 is TGTGCCATCAAAGGACAGGAGTTGAACACTGAAGCTTTCTTT. It specifies CAIKGQELNTEAFF.

As regards this clonotype: A junction boundary mismatches the germline segment, possibly from a read error. This rearrangement joins TRBV20-1 to TRBJ2-7, with 7 bases aligning to TRBD2. The germline CDR1 and CDR2 sequences are DFQATT and SNEGSKA (reference sequence). The CDR3 is 14 residues long. CDR3 amino acids: CSAREVGGSYEQYF. CDR3 bases: TGCAGTGCCAGAGAGGTGGGAGGGTCCTACGAGCAGTACTTC.

This clonotype was seen a few times. This chain connects TRBV11-2 to TRBJ2-3, with 9 nucleotides matching TRBD2. CDR1 and CDR2 from the germline V gene are SGHAT and FQNNGV. The CDR3 runs 18 residues. V was clipped by 4 bases and J by 2 bases; unmatched bases: 13. DNA for the CDR3: TGTGCCAGCAGCTCTTTCCCTCTAGCGGGACCCTTCACAGATACGCAGTATTTT. Protein product: CASSSFPLAGPFTDTQYF. Supplemented by reference TRBV11-2 and TRBJ2-3, the full variable domain reads EAGVAQSPRYKIIEKRQSVAFWCNPISGHATLYWYQQILGQGPKLLIQFQNNGVVDDSQLPKDRFSAERLKGVDSTLKIQPAKLEDSAVYLCASSSFPLAGPFTDTQYFGPGTRLTVL.

The J gene is TRBJ1-2, the V gene TRBV29-1, with 11 bases fitting TRBD1. Germline-derived CDR1 and CDR2 are SQVTM and ANQGSEA. The V gene end was trimmed by 6 bases and the J gene end by 7 bases; junction bases not matched to a gene: 10. The CDR3 extends over 14 amino acids. The CDR3: CSVVPGTGGFGYTF. DNA of the CDR3: TGCAGCGTAGTCCCCGGGACAGGGGGTTTTGGCTACACCTTC.

This clonotype turned up a few times. The chain uses TRBV5-5 and TRBJ1-1, with a weak D call TRBD1 (6 bases). V shed 3 bases and J shed 3 bases, with 18 bases lying between them. The CDR3 totals 16 residues. The germline CDR1 and CDR2 sequences are SGHKS and YYEKEE (reference sequence). CDR3 residues: CASSSTGTGRHTEAFF. The CDR3 nucleotides are TGTGCCAGCAGCTCCACCGGCACAGGGCGGCACACTGAAGCTTTCTTT.

J is TRBJ2-1 and V is TRBV5-6, with D possibly TRBD2 on 5 matching bases. Trimming pared 4 bases from V and 10 bases from J, leaving 21 bases between. The CDR3 spans 15 residues. CDR1 is SGHDT and CDR2 is YYEEEE in the germline V gene. The CDR3 sequence is CASSPARTGIQEQFF. CDR3 DNA sequence: TGTGCCAGCAGCCCCGCAAGAACGGGAATTCAAGAGCAGTTCTTC.

The chain links TRBV24-1 to TRBJ2-2; 11 nucleotides match TRBD2. In germline, CDR1 is KGHDR, CDR2 SFDVKD. CDR3 size: 18 residues. V lost 2 bases and J lost 3; bases outside the gene matches: 7. In DNA, the CDR3 is TGTGCCACCAGTGATTCAGATAGCGGGAGGGCCCACACCGGGGAGCTGTTTTTT. Translated: CATSDSDSGRAHTGELFF.

V gene TRBV20-1 combines with J gene TRBJ2-5, with D unresolved. Germline CDR1 is DFQATT and CDR2 is SNEGSKA (reference sequence). V lost 5 bases and J 5 bases, leaving 9 bases between the germline ends. This CDR3 region has 11 residues. In DNA form, the CDR3 reads TGCAGTGCTCCCCAGGTTGAGACCCAGTACTTC. Translation: CSAPQVETQYF.

This chain links TRBV12-5 with TRBJ1-2; possibly TRBD1 for D (5 bases). Deletions cut 5 bases from V and 3 bases from J, with 13 bases between. Germline loops: CDR1 LGHNT, CDR2 FRNRAP. The CDR3 covers 14 residues. The CDR3 DNA reads TGTGCTAGTGGTATCTCAATGACAGACTATGGCTACACCTTC. It encodes CASGISMTDYGYTF.

There are a few counts of this clonotype. The chain joins TRBV20-1 to TRBJ2-3; TRBD2 might be the D (6 bases). The length of the CDR3 is 17 residues. Germline V lookup: CDR1 DFQATT, CDR2 SNEGSKA (reference sequence). The V and J ends lost 0 bases and 0 bases respectively, with 16 bases between them. The CDR3 protein is CSARDLRDSASTDTQYF. The CDR3 region has the DNA TGCAGTGCTAGAGATCTCCGGGACTCTGCTAGCACAGATACGCAGTATTTT.

This clonotype occurred a few times. The chain recombines TRBV20-1 with TRBJ2-7, with D maybe TRBD1 (5 bases). This CDR3 has 12 amino acids. The germline V gene has CDR1 DFQATT and CDR2 SNEGSKA (reference sequence). Trimming took off 3 bases at V and 2 bases at J, with 8 bases between the two ends. As DNA, the CDR3 is TGCAGTGCTAGTACAGGCACCTACGAGCAGTACTTC. This gives the protein CSASTGTYEQYF.

Many counts were recorded for this clonotype. The chain joins TRBV10-3 to TRBJ2-5, with D maybe TRBD1 (5 bases). The CDR3 consists of 14 residues. V lost 2 bases, J lost 2 bases, and 9 bases lay in between. The germline CDR1 and CDR2 sequences are ENHRY and SYGVKD. For the CDR3, the DNA is TGTGCCATCAGTGAGGGGGCAGAACAAGAGACCCAGTACTTC. This gives the protein CAISEGAEQETQYF.

The rearrangement links TRBV20-1 to TRBJ2-1; 8 nucleotides match TRBD2. This CDR3 has 16 residues. CDR1 is DFQATT, CDR2 SNEGSKA, per germline (reference sequence). V was pared by 0 bases and J by 0 bases, with 4 bases of the junction left unmatched. CDR3 region: CSAREGSGGSYNEQFF. In DNA form, the CDR3 reads TGCAGTGCTAGAGAAGGGAGCGGGGGCTCCTACAATGAGCAGTTCTTC.

Many counts were recorded for this clonotype. This chain uses TRBV12-3 or TRBV12-4 with TRBJ1-2, with D unresolved. V was shortened by 4 bases and J by 8 bases, with 14 bases between the two germline ends. The CDR3 sequence is 13 residues long. CDR3 sequence (DNA): TGTGCCAGCAGTTACGGCTCCTCGGGGGGCTACACCTTC. Translation gives CASSYGSSGGYTF.

The gene calls are TRBV10-3 and TRBJ2-1; weak D call: TRBD2 (5 bases). V shed 3 bases and J shed 2 bases, with 11 bases lying between them. The CDR3 contains 15 residues. Germline CDR1 ENHRY, CDR2 SYGVKD. CDR3 in amino acids: CAISEEGTPYNEQFF. As DNA, the CDR3 is TGTGCCATCAGTGAAGAGGGCACCCCCTACAATGAGCAGTTCTTC.

This clonotype showed up just a few times. This sequence joins TRBV20-1 and TRBJ2-3, with 7 bases aligning to TRBD2. Trimming cost V 1 base and J 0 bases; bases outside gene matches: 4. The CDR3 length is 15 residues. The germline V gene encodes CDR1 DFQATT and CDR2 SNEGSKA (reference sequence). CDR3 nucleotides: TGCAGTGCTAGAGGGCTGCGGGAGAGCACAGATACGCAGTATTTT. It translates to CSARGLRESTDTQYF.